The source of this T cell receptor beta chain is a study of shared clonotypes between healthy human individuals. Looking at the study overall: Donor ages ranged 18 to 49 years: a couple of women, a few men. Study-wide findings and caveats: Sequencing depth was expected to influence donor clonotype sharing.

In the sorted-subset replicate PCRs, 200 ng DNA, some 30,000 T cell genomes, was used. The table came from immunoSEQ multiplex PCR; TCRdb's copy has only in-frame clones and leaves some out. The sample has around 1.9 million clones, roughly 91% seen once. This clone appeared a single time. The antigen is unknown. The CDR3 is 15 residues long. The V gene end was trimmed by 5 bases and the J gene end by 0 bases; junction bases not matched to a gene: 7. In germline, CDR1 is SGHAT, CDR2 FQNNGV. CD45RO negativity and positive selection for CCR7 defined naive CD8 cells, a population that excluded terminally differentiated effector memory CD45RA+ cells.

The specimen was naive CD8+ T cells from PBMCs. This TCR came from a man aged 18 to 30 in good health. Some clones in this sample may be carry-over from other donors' samples. The gene calls are TRBV11-2 and TRBJ2-7; 7 bases are a match to TRBD2. The CDR3 here is CASSPPGLGSYEQYF. The CDR3 DNA is TGTGCCAGCAGCCCCCCAGGACTAGGCTCCTACGAGCAGTACTTC. Variable domain in full (rest from reference TRBV11-2 and TRBJ2-7): EAGVAQSPRYKIIEKRQSVAFWCNPISGHATLYWYQQILGQGPKLLIQFQNNGVVDDSQLPKDRFSAERLKGVDSTLKIQPAKLEDSAVYLCASSPPGLGSYEQYFGPGTRLTVT.